These T cell receptor beta chains were read from a single sample in a study of CD8+CD57+ T cells in acquired aplastic anemia. Using its own MiXCR run on the reads, TCRdb lists one record per CDR3 protein. The sample includes about 180,000 distinct CDR3 sequences, 63% of them seen just once. Material for sequencing was sorted CD4+, CD8+, or CD8+CD57+ T cells (not recorded which) from PBMCs. The receptors were sampled from a human donor with aplastic anemia. Both conserved end residues are part of each CDR3. The order of the fields is V gene, clone size, D gene, J gene, CDR3 DNA, CDR3 protein. A D gene is named only where the DNA matches it firmly. Part of the rows lack a size; the others show once, few, many or a class for expanded clones.

>TRBV6-4|-|-|TRBJ1-6
TGTGCCAGCAGCGCGAGTGGAGATAATTCACCCCTCCACTTT
CASSASGDNSPLHF
>TRBV29-1|-|-|TRBJ1-2
TGCAGTGCCGCGAACCTCTATGGCTACACCTTC
CSAANLYGYTF
>TRBV7-9|-|-|TRBJ1-1
TGTGCCAGCAGCACCACTAGCGGGGAGTCCCCCACTGAAGCTTTCTTT
CASSTTSGESPTEAFF
>TRBV2|-|TRBD1|TRBJ1-5
TGTGCCAGCAGTGAAAGAACGGCCGGACAGGGGGATCAGCCCCAGCATTTT
CASSERTAGQGDQPQHF
>TRBV6-1|many|-|TRBJ2-1
TGTGCCAGCAGTGTGTACACCTACAATGAGCAGTTCTTC
CASSVYTYNEQFF
>TRBV15|-|-|TRBJ1-2
TGTGCCACCAGCAATGGCAACTATGGCTACACCTTC
CATSNGNYGYTF
>TRBV11-2|many|TRBD1|TRBJ2-7
TGTGCCAGCAGCGCCGGGACAGTGGCCTACGAGCAGTACTTC
CASSAGTVAYEQYF
>TRBV20-1|-|-|TRBJ1-2
TGCAGTGCTCGTCTTGGCGGGGGTGACTATGGCTACACCTTC
CSARLGGGDYGYTF
>TRBV24-1|-|-|TRBJ2-2
TGTGCCACCAGTGACCCGATGAACAGTCCCGGGGAGCTGTTTTTT
CATSDPMNSPGELFF
>TRBV5-1|many|-|TRBJ1-2
TGCGCCAGCAGCGACTCGGACCGGCGGGGCGGCTACACCTTC
CASSDSDRRGGYTF
>TRBV15|-|-|TRBJ1-5
TGTGCCACCAGCAGAGAGGGCATTAGCAATCAGCCCCAGCATTTT
CATSREGISNQPQHF
>TRBV11-3|-|-|TRBJ1-2
TGTGCCAGCAGCTCGCGCAGGGTGGGGCTTGGCTACACCTTC
CASSSRRVGLGYTF
>TRBV7-2|once|-|TRBJ1-6
TGTGCCAGCACCTCCTACCGACGGCCGGGTTCACCCCTCCACTTT
CASTSYRRPGSPLHF
>TRBV7-9|once|TRBD1|TRBJ1-4
TGTGCCAGCAGCTCGACAGGGGGACTTGAAAAACTGTTTTTT
CASSSTGGLEKLFF
>TRBV14|-|-|TRBJ2-1
TGTGCCAGCAGCCCAGGTAACAAGGGAGATGAGCAGTTCTTC
CASSPGNKGDEQFF
>TRBV5-1|-|-|TRBJ1-5
TGCGCCAGCAGCTTGGAGGGAATTGGCAATCAGCCCCAGCATTTT
CASSLEGIGNQPQHF
>TRBV14|-|TRBD1|TRBJ1-4
TGTGCCAGCAGCCAAGGCGGACAGGGTGAACTGTTTTTT
CASSQGGQGELFF
>TRBV25-1|-|-|TRBJ2-3
TGTGCCAGCAGGGGGGTTAGGACTAGCACAGATACGCAGTATTTT
CASRGVRTSTDTQYF
>TRBV7-2|few|-|TRBJ2-3
TGTGCCAGCAGCTTAGTACCGGGCACAGATACGCAGTATTTT
CASSLVPGTDTQYF
>TRBV7-7|-|-|TRBJ2-1
TGTGCTAGCAGCCGGGGCCCGAACAATGAGCAGTTCTTC
CASSRGPNNEQFF
>TRBV7-9|-|-|TRBJ2-3
TGTGCCAGCAGCCACCACTCCCCCGTCACAGATACGCAGTATTTT
CASSHHSPVTDTQYF
>TRBV29-1|few|-|TRBJ2-7
TGCAGCGTCCACTTTCGTAGCTCCTACGAGCAGTACTTC
CSVHFRSSYEQYF
>TRBV20-1|once|-|TRBJ2-3
TGCAGTGCTAGAGATTCCCAGCGGGCTAGCACAGATACGCAGTATTTT
CSARDSQRASTDTQYF
>TRBV6-1|many|-|TRBJ2-1
TGTGCCAGCAGTGAATTGGGAACGGTTGGCTACAATGAGCAGTTCTTC
CASSELGTVGYNEQFF
>TRBV4-2|few|-|TRBJ1-2
TGTGCCAGCAGCCAAGATCCGATAACTAACTATGGCTACACCTTC
CASSQDPITNYGYTF
>TRBV7-3|once|-|TRBJ2-2
TGTGCCAGCAGCCCAAGGGGGGCGAACATCGGGGAGCTGTTTTTT
CASSPRGANIGELFF
>TRBV7-6|-|-|TRBJ2-1
TGTGCCAGCAGCCTTATTCGTGATGAGCAGTTCTTC
CASSLIRDEQFF
>TRBV29-1|-|-|TRBJ1-1
TGCAGCGTCATAGGGGAGGAAGCTTTCTTT
CSVIGEEAFF
>TRBV2|few|-|TRBJ1-6
TGTGCCAGCAGTGAGGCCGGGGGAGGTTCACCCCTCCACTTT
CASSEAGGGSPLHF
>TRBV5-1|-|-|TRBJ1-2
TGCGCCAGCAGCTTGAGAGCAGGGGATTATCTATATGGCTACACCTTC
CASSLRAGDYLYGYTF
>TRBV7-6|many|TRBD1|TRBJ2-7
TGTGCCAGCTCCACGGGACAGTCCTCCTACGAGCAGTACTTC
CASSTGQSSYEQYF
>TRBV7-2|-|-|TRBJ2-7
TGTGCCAGCAGCTTATTCAGCACCCTCGAGCAGTACTTC
CASSLFSTLEQYF
>TRBV5-1|many|-|TRBJ1-1
TGCGCCAGCAGCTTGGAGTGGACGGGGGGTTTATTGGCTGAAGCTTTCTTT
CASSLEWTGGLLAEAFF
>TRBV7-9|-|-|TRBJ2-7
TGTGCCAGCAGCTCTAATACGGGGTCGGCCTACGAGCAGTACTTC
CASSSNTGSAYEQYF
>TRBV2|-|TRBD1|TRBJ2-2
TGTGCCAGCAGACAGGGGGTCGGGGAGCTGTTTTTT
CASRQGVGELFF
>TRBV20-1|once|TRBD1|TRBJ1-2
TGCAGTGCTAATGGACAGGGGACCAACTATGGCTACACCTTC
CSANGQGTNYGYTF
>TRBV5-4|-|-|TRBJ2-1
TGTGCCAGCAGCTTGGGGCTGGTGGGGTACAATGAGCAGTTCTTC
CASSLGLVGYNEQFF